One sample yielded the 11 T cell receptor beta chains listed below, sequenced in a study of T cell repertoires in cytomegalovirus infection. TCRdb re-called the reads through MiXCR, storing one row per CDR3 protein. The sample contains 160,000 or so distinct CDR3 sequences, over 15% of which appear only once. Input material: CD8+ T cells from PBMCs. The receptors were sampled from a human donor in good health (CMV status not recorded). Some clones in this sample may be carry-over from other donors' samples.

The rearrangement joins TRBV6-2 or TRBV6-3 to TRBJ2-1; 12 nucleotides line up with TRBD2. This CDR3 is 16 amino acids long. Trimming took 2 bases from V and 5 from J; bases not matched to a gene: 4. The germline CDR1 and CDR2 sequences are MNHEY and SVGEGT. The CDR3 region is CASSYLLAGGHNEQFF. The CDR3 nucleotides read TGTGCCAGCAGTTACCTGCTAGCGGGGGGGCACAATGAGCAGTTCTTC.

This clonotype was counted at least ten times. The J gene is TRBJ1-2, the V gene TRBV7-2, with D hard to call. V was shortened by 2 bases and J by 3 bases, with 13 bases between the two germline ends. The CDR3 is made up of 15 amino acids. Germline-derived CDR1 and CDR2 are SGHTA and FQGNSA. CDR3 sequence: CASSLPRKTYYGYTF. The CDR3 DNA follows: TGTGCCAGCAGCTTACCCAGGAAAACTTACTATGGCTACACCTTC.

The CDR3 DNA sequence: TGTGCCAGCACCGAGGCGGGACAGGGAGCTAGACCCTACGAGCAGTACTTC. This gives the protein CASTEAGQGARPYEQYF. The chain links TRBV28 to TRBJ2-7; 9 bases are a match to TRBD1. Germline-derived CDR1 and CDR2 are MDHEN and SYDVKM. With 7 bases clipped from V and 2 bases from J, the junction kept 15 bases outside the gene matches. CDR3 length: 17 residues.

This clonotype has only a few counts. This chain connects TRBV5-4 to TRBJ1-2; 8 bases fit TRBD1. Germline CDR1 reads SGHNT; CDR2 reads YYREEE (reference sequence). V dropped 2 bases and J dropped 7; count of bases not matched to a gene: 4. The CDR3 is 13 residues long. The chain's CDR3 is CASSFRGLGGYTF. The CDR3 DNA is TGTGCCAGCAGCTTCAGGGGGCTCGGTGGCTACACCTTC.

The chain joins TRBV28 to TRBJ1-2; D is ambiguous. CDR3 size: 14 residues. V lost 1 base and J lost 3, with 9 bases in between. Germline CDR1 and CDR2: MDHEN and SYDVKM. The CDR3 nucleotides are TGTGCCAGCAGTTTATCGGCAAGCTACTATGGCTACACCTTC. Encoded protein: CASSLSASYYGYTF.

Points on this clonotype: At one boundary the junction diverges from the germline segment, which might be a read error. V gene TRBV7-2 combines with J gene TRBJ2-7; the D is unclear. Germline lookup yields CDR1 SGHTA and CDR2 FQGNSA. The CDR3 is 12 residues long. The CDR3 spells CASSPNIAEHYF. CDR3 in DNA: TGTGCCAGCAGCCCCAATATCGCCGAGCATTACTTC.

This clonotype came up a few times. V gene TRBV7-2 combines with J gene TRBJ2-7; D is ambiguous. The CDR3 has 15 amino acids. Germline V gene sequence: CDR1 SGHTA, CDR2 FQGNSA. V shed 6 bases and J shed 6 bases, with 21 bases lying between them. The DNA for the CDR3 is TGTGCCAGCAGTTACCGGGCCGATGGGGTTGGCGAGCAGTACTTC. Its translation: CASSYRADGVGEQYF.

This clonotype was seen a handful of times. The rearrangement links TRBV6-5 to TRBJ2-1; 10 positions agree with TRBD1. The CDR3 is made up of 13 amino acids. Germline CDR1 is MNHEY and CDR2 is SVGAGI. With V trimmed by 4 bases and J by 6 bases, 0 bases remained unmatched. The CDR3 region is CASSWDRGNEQFF. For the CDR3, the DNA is TGTGCCAGCAGTTGGGACAGGGGCAATGAGCAGTTCTTC.

Written as DNA, the CDR3 is TGTGCCAGCCGCAGGGGGCACTCTGGAAACACCATATATTTT. Protein sequence: CASRRGHSGNTIYF. The rearrangement links TRBV12-3 or TRBV12-4 to TRBJ1-3; 8 bases map to TRBD1. The CDR3 has 14 amino acids. Trimming cost V 8 bases and J 0 bases; bases outside gene matches: 3.

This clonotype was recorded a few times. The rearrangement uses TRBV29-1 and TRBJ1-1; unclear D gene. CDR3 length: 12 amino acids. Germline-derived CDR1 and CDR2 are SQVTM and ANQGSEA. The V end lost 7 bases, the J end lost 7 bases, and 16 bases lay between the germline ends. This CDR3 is CSAEWKAFEAFF. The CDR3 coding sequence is TGCAGCGCCGAATGGAAGGCGTTTGAAGCTTTCTTT.

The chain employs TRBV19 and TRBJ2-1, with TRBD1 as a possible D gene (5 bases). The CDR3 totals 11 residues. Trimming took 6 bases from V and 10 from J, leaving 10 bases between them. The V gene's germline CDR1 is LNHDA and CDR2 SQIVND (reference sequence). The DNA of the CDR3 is TGTGCCAGTAGAATGGGGCAGGAGCAGTTCTTC. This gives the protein CASRMGQEQFF.